The next 13 T cell receptor beta chains were all read from a single sample in a study of blood T cell repertoires in COVID-19. The table came from immunoSEQ multiplex PCR; TCRdb's copy has only in-frame clones and leaves some out. The table has 100,000 to 150,000 clones, around 83% seen once. The source material was peripheral blood. These receptors came from a man at least 80 years old with active or convalescent COVID-19.

V and J are TRBV4-3 and TRBJ1-4, with a weak D call TRBD1 (6 bases). Deletions cut 4 bases from V and 3 bases from J, with 9 bases between. Germline CDR1 reads LGHNA; CDR2 reads YSLEER. CDR3 size: 14 residues. CDR3 in amino acids: CASSPTGSNEKLFF. The CDR3 DNA sequence: TGCGCCAGCAGCCCGACAGGTTCTAATGAAAAACTGTTTTTT.

This chain links TRBV7-9 with TRBJ1-1; D is undetermined. This CDR3 contains 12 residues. Germline CDR1 reads SEHNR; CDR2 reads FQNEAQ (reference sequence). Trimming took 5 bases from V and 2 from J, leaving 6 bases between them. CDR3 in DNA: TGTGCCAGCAGCCCTATTAACACTGAAGCTTTCTTT. It yields the protein CASSPINTEAFF.

The chain is built from TRBV7-2 and TRBJ2-5; D is perhaps TRBD2 (5 bases). This CDR3 is built from 14 residues. Germline V gene lookup returns CDR1 SGHTA and CDR2 FQGNSA. Trimming stripped 1 base from V and 3 bases from J, with 9 bases between. In DNA, the CDR3 is TGTGCCAGCAGCTTAGGAAGAGCGGAAGAGACCCAGTACTTC. The encoded protein is CASSLGRAEETQYF.

The gene calls are TRBV4-2 and TRBJ1-3; D may be TRBD1 (5 bases). Trimming pared 3 bases from V and 0 bases from J, leaving 24 bases between. The CDR3 has 20 amino acids. CDR1 LGHNA and CDR2 YNFKEQ come from the germline V gene. DNA of the CDR3: TGTGCCAGCAGCCACCGGGGGAGGGGCCTTCTTACTAACTCTGGAAACACCATATATTTT. Amino acids: CASSHRGRGLLTNSGNTIYF.

This clone has more than one count but fewer than ten. The genes are TRBV25-1 and TRBJ2-3, with TRBD1 matching over 9 bases. This CDR3 contains 13 residues. CDR1 and CDR2 (germline): MGHDK, SYGVNS. CDR3 protein: CVKGTGLRDTQYF. The CDR3 DNA reads as TGTGTTAAGGGGACAGGGTTGAGGGATACGCAGTATTTT.

The chain uses TRBV7-2 and TRBJ2-7, with 9 bases identical to TRBD2. The junction had 17 bases not matched to a gene; V was cut back by 4 bases and J by 4 bases. This CDR3 has 18 amino acids. Looked up from germline, CDR1 is SGHTA and CDR2 is FQGNSA. DNA of the CDR3: TGTGCCAGCAGCTACGGCCCCGGGGGCGGGGGGGCCGTTTACGAGCAGTACTTC. As protein: CASSYGPGGGGAVYEQYF.

This clone was observed a handful of times. V usage is TRBV18 and J usage is TRBJ1-1; D perhaps matches TRBD1 (5 bases). This CDR3 comprises 14 residues. Germline CDR1 reads KGHSH; CDR2 reads LQKENI. The V end was cut by 6 bases, the J end by 1 base, with 12 bases between. Written as DNA, the CDR3 is TGTGCCAGCTCTCCTACGGGGGGGAACACTGAAGCTTTCTTT. This translates into CASSPTGGNTEAFF.

The rearrangement joins TRBV28 to TRBJ1-4; 8 bases line up with TRBD1. CDR1 and CDR2 from the germline V gene are MDHEN and SYDVKM. The CDR3 extends over 13 amino acids. Germline trimming cut 6 bases from V and 5 bases from J; bases unmatched to any gene: 2. CDR3 protein: CASRRTGNEKLFF. CDR3 nucleotide sequence: TGTGCCAGCAGAAGGACAGGGAATGAAAAACTGTTTTTT.

The chain uses TRBV19 and TRBJ1-1, with D tentatively TRBD1 (6 bases). Germline CDR1 LNHDA, CDR2 SQIVND (reference sequence). Trimming took off 3 bases at V and 4 bases at J, with 12 bases between the two ends. The CDR3 spans 14 residues. Written as DNA, the CDR3 is TGTGCCAGTAGTATCGGGGGGCGCATCACTGAAGCTTTCTTT. It translates to CASSIGGRITEAFF.

This clone has just one count. The gene calls are TRBV30 and TRBJ2-2; TRBD2 aligns across 9 bases. Germline V gene lookup returns CDR1 GTSNPN and CDR2 SVGIG (reference sequence). This CDR3 region has 16 residues. V shed 1 base and J 5 bases; nucleotides not matched to a gene: 8. The CDR3 bases are TGTGCCTGGAGTGCCCCCAGCGGGGGGCCTACCGGGGAGCTGTTTTTT. It translates to CAWSAPSGGPTGELFF.

The rearrangement links TRBV28 to TRBJ1-6, with TRBD1 as a possible D gene (6 bases). Germline CDR1 MDHEN, CDR2 SYDVKM. This CDR3 is built from 16 residues. Trimming shortened V by 5 bases and J by 7 bases, and 18 bases separated the two germline ends. CDR3 coding DNA: TGTGCCAGCAGTACCGCGGGAGGGGGTAGGAATTCACCCCTCCACTTT. Its protein is CASSTAGGGRNSPLHF.

This chain joins TRBV28 and TRBJ1-2; 7 bases map to TRBD1. This CDR3 is 14 amino acids long. The J segment lost 8 bases and the V segment lost 4 bases, leaving 10 bases of the junction unmatched. CDR1 is MDHEN, CDR2 SYDVKM, per germline. DNA of the CDR3: TGTGCCAGCAGTTCAAGACCCGAGGGACAGGGCTACACCTTC. Its translation is CASSSRPEGQGYTF.

This sequence joins TRBV27 and TRBJ2-3; a weak D match, TRBD1 (6 bases). CDR1 and CDR2 (germline): MNHEY, SMNVEV (reference sequence). The CDR3 runs to 15 residues. With 6 bases removed from V and 0 bases from J, the gap between germline ends came to 13 bases. The DNA of the CDR3 is TGTGCCAGCAGGAGAACAGGGTCTAGCACAGATACGCAGTATTTT. Its translation: CASRRTGSSTDTQYF.